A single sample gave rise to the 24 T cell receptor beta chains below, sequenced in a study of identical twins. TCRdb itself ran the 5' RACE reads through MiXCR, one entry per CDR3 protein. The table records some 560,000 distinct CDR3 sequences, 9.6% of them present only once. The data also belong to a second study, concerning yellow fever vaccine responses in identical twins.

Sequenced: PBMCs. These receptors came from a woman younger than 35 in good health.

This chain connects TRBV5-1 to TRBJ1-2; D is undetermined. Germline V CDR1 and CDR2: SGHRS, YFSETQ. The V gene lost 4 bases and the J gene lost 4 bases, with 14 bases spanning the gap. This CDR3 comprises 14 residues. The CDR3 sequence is CASSAGGESYGYTF. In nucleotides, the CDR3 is TGCGCCAGCAGCGCCGGTGGGGAAAGCTATGGCTACACCTTC.

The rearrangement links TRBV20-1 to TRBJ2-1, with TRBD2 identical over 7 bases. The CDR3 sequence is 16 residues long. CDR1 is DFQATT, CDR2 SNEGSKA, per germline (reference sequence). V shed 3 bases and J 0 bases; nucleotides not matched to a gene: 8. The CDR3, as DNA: TGCAGTGCTAGGATGGCTCCTAGCGGCTCCTACAATGAGCAGTTCTTC. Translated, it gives CSARMAPSGSYNEQFF.

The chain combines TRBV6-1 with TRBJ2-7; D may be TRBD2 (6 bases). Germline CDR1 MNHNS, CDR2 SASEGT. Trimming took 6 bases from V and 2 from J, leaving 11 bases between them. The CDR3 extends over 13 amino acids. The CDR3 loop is CASRSWEAYEQYF. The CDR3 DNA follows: TGTGCCAGCAGGTCGTGGGAGGCCTACGAGCAGTACTTC.

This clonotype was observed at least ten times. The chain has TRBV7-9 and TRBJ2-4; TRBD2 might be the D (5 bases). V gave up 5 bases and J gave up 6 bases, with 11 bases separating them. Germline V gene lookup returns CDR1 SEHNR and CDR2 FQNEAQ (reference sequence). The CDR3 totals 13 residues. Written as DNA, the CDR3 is TGTGCCAGCAGCGGAGGCCCGCTAAACATTCAGTACTTC. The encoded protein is CASSGGPLNIQYF.

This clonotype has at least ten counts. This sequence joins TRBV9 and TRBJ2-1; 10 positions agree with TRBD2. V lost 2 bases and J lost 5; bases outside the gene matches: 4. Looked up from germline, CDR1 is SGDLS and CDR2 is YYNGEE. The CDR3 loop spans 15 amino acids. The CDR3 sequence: CASSVGTSEDNEQFF. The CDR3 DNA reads TGTGCCAGCAGCGTCGGGACTAGCGAGGACAATGAGCAGTTCTTC.

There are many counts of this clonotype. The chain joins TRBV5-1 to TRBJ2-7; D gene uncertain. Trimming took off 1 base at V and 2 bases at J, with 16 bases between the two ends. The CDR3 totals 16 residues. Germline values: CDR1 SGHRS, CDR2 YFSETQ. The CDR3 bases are TGCGCCAGCAGCTTGACGTGGGGATTGAACACCTACGAGCAGTACTTC. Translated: CASSLTWGLNTYEQYF.

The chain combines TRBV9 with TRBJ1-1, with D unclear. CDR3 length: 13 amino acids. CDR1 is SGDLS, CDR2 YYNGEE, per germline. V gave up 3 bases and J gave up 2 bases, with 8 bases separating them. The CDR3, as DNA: TGTGCCAGCAGCGCGAAGGGAAACACTGAAGCTTTCTTT. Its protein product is CASSAKGNTEAFF.

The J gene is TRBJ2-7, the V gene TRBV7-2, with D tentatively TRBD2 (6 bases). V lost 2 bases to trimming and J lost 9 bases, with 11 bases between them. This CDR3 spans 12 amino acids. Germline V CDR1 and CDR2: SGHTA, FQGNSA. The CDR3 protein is CASSLTPGLQYF. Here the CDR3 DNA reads TGTGCCAGCAGCTTAACGCCGGGACTGCAGTACTTC.

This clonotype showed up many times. CDR3 nucleotides: TGTGCCAGCTCACCACCTTTCGTGGGAGCTGAGCAGTTCTTC. Its translation is CASSPPFVGAEQFF. This chain uses TRBV18 with TRBJ2-1; a weak D match, TRBD2 (5 bases). CDR1 is KGHSH, CDR2 LQKENI, per germline. The CDR3 spans 14 residues. Between the trimmed V and J ends, which lost 0 bases and 9 bases, there was a span of 12 bases.

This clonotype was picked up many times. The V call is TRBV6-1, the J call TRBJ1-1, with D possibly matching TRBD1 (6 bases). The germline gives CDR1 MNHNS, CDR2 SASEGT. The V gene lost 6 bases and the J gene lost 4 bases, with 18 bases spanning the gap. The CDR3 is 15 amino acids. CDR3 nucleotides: TGTGCCAGCAGCCCCAACAGGGCTCTGGGCACTGAAGCTTTCTTT. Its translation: CASSPNRALGTEAFF.

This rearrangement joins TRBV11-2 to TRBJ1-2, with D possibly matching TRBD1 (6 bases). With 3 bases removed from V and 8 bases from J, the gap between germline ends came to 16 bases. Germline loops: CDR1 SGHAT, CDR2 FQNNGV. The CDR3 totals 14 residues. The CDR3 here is CASSLQQGGEGYTF. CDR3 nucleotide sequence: TGTGCCAGCAGCTTGCAACAGGGAGGGGAGGGCTACACCTTC.

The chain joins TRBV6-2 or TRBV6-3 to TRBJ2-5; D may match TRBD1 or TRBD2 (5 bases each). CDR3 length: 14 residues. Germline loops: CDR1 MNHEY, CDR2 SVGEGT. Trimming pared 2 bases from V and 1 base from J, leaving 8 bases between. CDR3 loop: CASSYGGPQETQYF. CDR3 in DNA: TGTGCCAGCAGTTACGGGGGTCCCCAAGAGACCCAGTACTTC.

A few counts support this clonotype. The CDR3 here is CASSVGGYGYTF. The CDR3 DNA is TGTGCCAGCAGCGTAGGAGGGTACGGCTACACCTTC. The rearrangement links TRBV9 to TRBJ1-2; no firm D call. This CDR3 spans 12 amino acids. Trimming pared 0 bases from V and 8 bases from J, leaving 8 bases between. The germline V gene has CDR1 SGDLS and CDR2 YYNGEE.

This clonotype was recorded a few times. CDR3 amino acids: CASSLEGRGLAGETQYF. The CDR3 DNA is TGTGCCAGCAGCTTAGAGGGTCGGGGACTAGCGGGAGAGACCCAGTACTTC. V is TRBV7-9 and J is TRBJ2-5; 12 positions match TRBD2. Germline V gives CDR1 SEHNR, CDR2 FQNEAQ (reference sequence). The CDR3 has 17 amino acids. V lost 1 base to trimming and J lost 4 bases; unmatched junction nucleotides: 7.

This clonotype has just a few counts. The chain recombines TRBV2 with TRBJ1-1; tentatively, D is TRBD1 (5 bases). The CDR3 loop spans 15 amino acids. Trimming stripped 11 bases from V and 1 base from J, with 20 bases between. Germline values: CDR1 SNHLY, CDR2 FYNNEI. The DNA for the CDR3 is TGTGCCGTACCTGCCTGGGGCTTGGAGAACACTGAAGCTTTCTTT. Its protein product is CAVPAWGLENTEAFF.

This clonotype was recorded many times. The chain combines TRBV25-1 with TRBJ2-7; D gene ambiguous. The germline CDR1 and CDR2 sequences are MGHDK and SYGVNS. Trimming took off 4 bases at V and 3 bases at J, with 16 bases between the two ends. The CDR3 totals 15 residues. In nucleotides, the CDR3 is TGTGCCAGCAGTGTCCCCGAACCACAGTGCTACGAGCAGTACTTC. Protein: CASSVPEPQCYEQYF.

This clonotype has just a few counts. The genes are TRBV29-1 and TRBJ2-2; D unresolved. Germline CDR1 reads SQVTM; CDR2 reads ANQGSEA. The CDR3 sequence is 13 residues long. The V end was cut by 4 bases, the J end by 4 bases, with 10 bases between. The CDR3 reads CSVGQLLTGELFF. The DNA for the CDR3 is TGCAGCGTTGGGCAGCTTCTCACCGGGGAGCTGTTTTTT.

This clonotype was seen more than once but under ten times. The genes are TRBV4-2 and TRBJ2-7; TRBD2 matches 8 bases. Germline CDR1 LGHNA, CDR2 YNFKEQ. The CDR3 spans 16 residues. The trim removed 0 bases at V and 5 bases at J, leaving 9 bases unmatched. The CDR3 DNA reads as TGTGCCAGCAGCCAAGAGCCGCGGGAGGCCGAGAACGAGCAGTACTTC. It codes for CASSQEPREAENEQYF.

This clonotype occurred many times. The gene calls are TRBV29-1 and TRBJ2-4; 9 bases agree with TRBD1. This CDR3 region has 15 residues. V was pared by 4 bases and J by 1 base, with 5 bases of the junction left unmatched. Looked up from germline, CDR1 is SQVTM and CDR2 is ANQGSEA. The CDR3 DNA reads TGCAGCGTTGCCGGGACAGGGAAGGCCAAAAACATTCAGTACTTC. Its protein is CSVAGTGKAKNIQYF.

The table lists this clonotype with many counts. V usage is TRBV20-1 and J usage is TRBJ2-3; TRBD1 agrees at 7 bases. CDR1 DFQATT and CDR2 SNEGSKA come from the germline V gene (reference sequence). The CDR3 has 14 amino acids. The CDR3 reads CSAIGTEITDTQYF. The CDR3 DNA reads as TGCAGCGCCATCGGGACAGAAATAACAGATACGCAGTATTTT.

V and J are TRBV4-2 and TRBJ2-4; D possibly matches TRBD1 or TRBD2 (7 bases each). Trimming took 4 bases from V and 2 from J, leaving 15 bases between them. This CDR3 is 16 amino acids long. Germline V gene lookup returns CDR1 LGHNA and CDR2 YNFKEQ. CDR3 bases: TGTGCCAGCAGCCCAGGGGGGGCCGCAACCAAAAACATTCAGTACTTC. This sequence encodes CASSPGGAATKNIQYF.

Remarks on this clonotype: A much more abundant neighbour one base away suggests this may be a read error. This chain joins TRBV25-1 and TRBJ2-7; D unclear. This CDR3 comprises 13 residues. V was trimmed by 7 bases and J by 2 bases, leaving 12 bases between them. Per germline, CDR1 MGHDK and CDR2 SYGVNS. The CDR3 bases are TGTGCCAGCACTCCCCCTGTTACCTACGAGCAGTACTTC. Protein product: CASTPPVTYEQYF.

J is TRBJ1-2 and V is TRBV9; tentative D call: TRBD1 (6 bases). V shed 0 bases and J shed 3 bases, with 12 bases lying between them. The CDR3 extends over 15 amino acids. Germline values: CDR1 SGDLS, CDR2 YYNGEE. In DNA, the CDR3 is TGTGCCAGCAGCGTAGGTACAGGGTTCGACTATGGCTACACCTTC. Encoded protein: CASSVGTGFDYGYTF. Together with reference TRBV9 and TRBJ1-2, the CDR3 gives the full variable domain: DSGVTQTPKHLITATGQRVTLRCSPRSGDLSVYWYQQSLDQGLQFLIQYYNGEERAKGNILERFSAQQFPDLHSELNLSSLELGDSALYFCASSVGTGFDYGYTFGSGTRLTVV.

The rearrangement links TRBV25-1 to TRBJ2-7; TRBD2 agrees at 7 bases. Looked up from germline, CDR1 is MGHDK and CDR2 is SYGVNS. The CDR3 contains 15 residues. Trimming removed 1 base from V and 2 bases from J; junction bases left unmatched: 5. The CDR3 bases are TGTGCCAGCAGTGAATCGACTAGCAGAACCTACGAGCAGTACTTC. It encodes CASSESTSRTYEQYF.